These 27 T cell receptor beta chains came from one sample sequenced in a study of metastatic and nonmetastatic thyroid tumors. Ahead of thyroid surgery, no patient had received treatment of any kind. TCRdb re-called clones via MiXCR from the PCR reads. The repertoire includes almost 85,000 clones, 9.5% to 15% of them detected once, and about 10% sits in the top ten. The sequencing input was tumor tissue. The receptor set was obtained from a female donor with papillary thyroid cancer or a benign thyroid nodule (not recorded which). Some clones in this sample may be carry-over from other donors' samples.

In its sample, this clone was seen a few times. This sequence may be a read error, since a much larger clone differs from it by one base. This chain joins TRBV5-1 and TRBJ2-3; D is uncertain. Trimming removed 3 bases from V and 2 bases from J, with 4 bases in between. This CDR3 has 12 residues. The germline V gene has CDR1 SGHRS and CDR2 YFSETQ. This CDR3 reads CASSSLTDTQYF. The CDR3 coding sequence is TGCGCCAGCAGCTCCCTCACAGATACGCAGTATTTT. Using reference TRBV5-1 and TRBJ2-3 for the parts outside the CDR3, the full variable domain is KAGVTQTPRYLIKTRGQQVTLSCSPISGHRSVSWYQQTPGQGLQFLFEYFSETQRNKGNFPGRFSGRQFSNSRSEMNVSTLELGDSALYLCASSSLTDTQYFGPGTRLTVL.

Ten or more counts support this clone. The chain couples TRBV20-1 to TRBJ2-1; 7 bases match TRBD2. The V and J ends lost 2 bases and 5 bases, in that order; junction bases with no gene match: 0. CDR1 DFQATT and CDR2 SNEGSKA come from the germline V gene (reference sequence). The CDR3 has 12 residues. CDR3 sequence reads: CSARLADNEQFF. Written as DNA, the CDR3 is TGCAGTGCTAGACTAGCGGACAATGAGCAGTTCTTC.

This clone was counted ten times or more. V and J are TRBV18 and TRBJ2-2; D is unclear. CDR3 length equals 12 residues. Trimming took off 8 bases at V and 4 bases at J, with 8 bases between the two ends. Germline V gene data show CDR1 as KGHSH and CDR2 as LQKENI. The CDR3 coding sequence is TGTGCCAGCCGACCGGGCACCGGGGAGCTGTTTTTT. This translates into CASRPGTGELFF.

In its sample, this clone was seen a few times. Given a much more abundant clone one base away, this may be a read error. The V and J genes are TRBV27 and TRBJ2-5, with D perhaps matching TRBD1 or TRBD2 (6 bases each). The CDR3 is 16 residues long. V shed 3 bases and J shed 3 bases, with 17 bases lying between them. From germline, CDR1 is MNHEY and CDR2 SMNVEV (reference sequence). The CDR3 here is CASSFEDLGGKETQYF. The CDR3, as DNA: TGTGCCAGCAGTTTTGAAGACCTCGGGGGCAAAGAGACCCAGTACTTC.

Details on this clone: A junction boundary mismatches the germline segment, possibly from a read error. V usage is TRBV9 and J usage is TRBJ2-6; D is possibly TRBD1 (5 bases). Germline V gene lookup returns CDR1 SGDLS and CDR2 YYNGEE. The CDR3 extends over 16 amino acids. CDR3 in DNA: TGTGCCAGCAGCGTAGCAGGCGACGCTGGGGCCAACTTCCTGACTTTC. This encodes CASSVAGDAGANFLTF.

The sample holds many counts of this clone. This chain uses TRBV5-8 with TRBJ1-4; D not certain. This CDR3 is built from 14 residues. The germline V gene encodes CDR1 SGHTS and CDR2 YDEGEE. The germline V and J ends were trimmed by 4 bases and 4 bases, with 11 bases remaining between them. CDR3 coding DNA: TGTGCCAGCAGCCAAGGCGCCTATAATGAAAAACTGTTTTTT. Translation: CASSQGAYNEKLFF.

The table lists this clone with many counts. The chain recombines TRBV6-1 with TRBJ2-3; 7 nucleotides align to TRBD2. The V gene end was trimmed by 3 bases and the J gene end by 5 bases; junction bases not matched to a gene: 8. CDR3 size: 15 residues. Germline CDR1 is MNHNS and CDR2 is SASEGT. In DNA, the CDR3 is TGTGCCAGCAGTGAGGGAGGGAGGGCCGTAGATACGCAGTATTTT. It codes for CASSEGGRAVDTQYF.

This clone was seen many times. The junction departs from the called germline gene at one end, perhaps through a read error. The chain uses TRBV7-2 and TRBJ2-7, with 8 bases that match TRBD2. CDR3 size: 15 residues. CDR1 is SGHTA and CDR2 is FQGNSA in the germline V gene. This chain's CDR3 is CASRGTGTRFYGQYF. The CDR3 DNA reads TGTGCCAGCAGAGGGACCGGGACTAGATTCTACGGGCAGTACTTC. Looking up the rest from reference TRBV7-2 and TRBJ2-7 gives the full variable domain: GAGVSQSPSNKVTEKGKDVELRCDPISGHTALYWYRQSLGQGLEFLIYFQGNSAPDKSGLPSDRFSAERTGGSVSTLTIQRTQQEDSAVYLCASRGTGTRFYGQYFGPGTRLTVT.

Worth noting for this clone: One base away lies a much larger clone, so this may be a sequencing read error. V usage is TRBV10-3 and J usage is TRBJ1-3; perhaps TRBD1 as D (6 bases). V gave up 5 bases and J gave up 4 bases, with 12 bases separating them. The CDR3 extends over 14 amino acids. Germline assignment: CDR1 ENHRY and CDR2 SYGVKD. CDR3 loop: CAISPRQVGNTIYF. The CDR3, as DNA: TGTGCCATCAGTCCTAGACAGGTCGGAAACACCATATATTTT.

This clone occurred many times. V gene TRBV5-1 combines with J gene TRBJ2-3; D is uncertain. From germline, CDR1 is SGHRS and CDR2 YFSETQ. The length of the CDR3 is 15 residues. With 0 bases removed from V and 4 bases from J, the gap between germline ends came to 12 bases. This CDR3 reads CASSLDLGAADTQYF. The CDR3 DNA sequence: TGCGCCAGCAGCTTGGATTTAGGCGCGGCAGATACGCAGTATTTT.

This clone was detected many times. CDR3 bases: TGTGCCAGCAGCTCCCGGACTAGCGGGGTTAGGAATGAGCAGTTCTTC. Its translation: CASSSRTSGVRNEQFF. The chain recombines TRBV9 with TRBJ2-1, with 12 bases aligning to TRBD2. The CDR3 totals 16 residues. Per the germline V gene, CDR1 is SGDLS and CDR2 is YYNGEE. After removal of 4 bases from V and 7 bases from J, the junction contained 9 bases not matched to a gene.

Points on this clone: Within the sample, other DNA sequences also encode this same CDR3. V is TRBV5-1 and J is TRBJ2-7; tentative D call: TRBD1 (6 bases). The CDR3 loop spans 15 amino acids. Germline V gene data show CDR1 as SGHRS and CDR2 as YFSETQ. The V end lost 1 base, the J end lost 4 bases, and 15 bases lay between the germline ends. The CDR3 protein is CASSLYPDRTYEQYF. The CDR3 region has the DNA TGCGCCAGCAGCTTGTACCCCGACAGGACGTACGAGCAGTACTTC.

This clone was observed at least ten times. The chain uses TRBV28 and TRBJ2-2, with TRBD2 matching over 10 bases. The V and J ends lost 3 bases and 6 bases, in that order; junction bases with no gene match: 4. The germline V gene encodes CDR1 MDHEN and CDR2 SYDVKM. The CDR3 consists of 15 residues. CDR3 amino acids: CASSFGTSVPGELFF. CDR3 bases: TGTGCCAGCAGTTTTGGGACTAGCGTCCCCGGGGAGCTGTTTTTT.

The V and J genes are TRBV20-1 and TRBJ1-6, with D perhaps TRBD1 (6 bases). V gave up 4 bases and J gave up 14 bases, with 24 bases separating them. The CDR3 runs to 15 residues. Germline loops: CDR1 DFQATT, CDR2 SNEGSKA (reference sequence). This CDR3 is CSAIRGASGEIALHF. Here the CDR3 DNA reads TGCAGTGCTATCCGCGGGGCGTCAGGGGAAATTGCCCTCCACTTT.

This clone was counted at least ten times. This chain connects TRBV11-2 to TRBJ2-3; 8 bases line up with TRBD2. The CDR3 covers 15 residues. Germline CDR1 is SGHAT and CDR2 is FQNNGV. V dropped 5 bases and J dropped 2; count of bases not matched to a gene: 6. The CDR3 region has the DNA TGTGCCAGCAGCCCCCCCGGGAGGGCCACAGATACGCAGTATTTT. Protein sequence: CASSPPGRATDTQYF. Full variable domain (remainder filled in from reference TRBV11-2 and TRBJ2-3): EAGVAQSPRYKIIEKRQSVAFWCNPISGHATLYWYQQILGQGPKLLIQFQNNGVVDDSQLPKDRFSAERLKGVDSTLKIQPAKLEDSAVYLCASSPPGRATDTQYFGPGTRLTVL.

This clone was picked up many times. The chain combines TRBV5-1 with TRBJ1-2; weak D call: TRBD1 (5 bases). Per the germline V gene, CDR1 is SGHRS and CDR2 is YFSETQ. V was trimmed by 0 bases and J by 2 bases, leaving 11 bases between them. There are 15 residues in the CDR3. Written as DNA, the CDR3 is TGCGCCAGCAGCTTGGAAGGGGATGGAAACTATGGCTACACCTTC. It encodes CASSLEGDGNYGYTF.

This clone was detected many times. The chain links TRBV30 to TRBJ1-6; no clear D gene. Looked up from germline, CDR1 is GTSNPN and CDR2 is SVGIG (reference sequence). V was clipped by 1 base and J by 8 bases, with 9 bases between them. CDR3 length: 13 amino acids. The chain's CDR3 is CAWSEDWDSPLHF. CDR3 sequence (DNA): TGTGCCTGGAGTGAAGACTGGGATTCACCCCTCCACTTT.

This clone was seen many times. V and J are TRBV11-3 and TRBJ1-3, with unresolved D. The CDR3 has 15 amino acids. Trimming left V 3 bases short and J 4 bases short, with 13 bases between. Germline V gene data show CDR1 as SGHNT and CDR2 as YENEEA. The CDR3 DNA is TGTGCCAGCAGCTTGGAAATCGGGCAGGGAAACACCATATATTTT. It translates to CASSLEIGQGNTIYF.

This clone was detected many times. The chain recombines TRBV20-1 with TRBJ2-5; 14 bases map to TRBD2. V lost 8 bases and J lost 5; bases outside the gene matches: 7. CDR1 and CDR2 from the germline V gene are DFQATT and SNEGSKA (reference sequence). This CDR3 spans 14 amino acids. DNA for the CDR3: TGCAGTTCCGGGACTAGCGGGAGTAAGGAGACCCAGTACTTC. It is translated as CSSGTSGSKETQYF.

This clone was detected only a few times. V gene TRBV6-5 combines with J gene TRBJ1-4; D possibly corresponds to TRBD1 (5 bases). V was clipped by 6 bases and J by 7 bases, with 12 bases between them. Germline loops: CDR1 MNHEY, CDR2 SVGAGI. This CDR3 comprises 13 residues. The CDR3 sequence is CASSGADTEKLFF. CDR3 DNA sequence: TGTGCCAGCAGCGGGGCAGATACTGAAAAACTGTTTTTT.

This clone came up a few times. Since a much larger clone is just one base distant, this may be a read error. The chain combines TRBV6-1 with TRBJ1-1; no clear D gene. Germline-derived CDR1 and CDR2 are MNHNS and SASEGT. CDR3 size: 16 residues. V was trimmed by 5 bases and J by 0 bases, leaving 16 bases between them. DNA of the CDR3: TGTGCCAGCAGTAGCGGAGGGTCGTGTATGAACACTGAAGCTTTCTTT. The encoded protein is CASSSGGSCMNTEAFF.

About this clone itself: A much larger clone is a single base away; this may be a read error. The V gene is TRBV6-5, the J gene TRBJ1-1; 8 bases are a match to TRBD1. The CDR3 spans 14 residues. Germline assignment: CDR1 MNHEY and CDR2 SVGAGI. DNA of the CDR3: TGTGCCAGCAGTTATCGGACAGGGAGGGATGAAGCTCTCTTT. It specifies CASSYRTGRDEALF.

This clone was counted at least ten times. The J gene is TRBJ2-1, the V gene TRBV19; TRBD2 matches at 9 bases. Germline V CDR1 and CDR2: LNHDA, SQIVND (reference sequence). The CDR3 extends over 18 amino acids. V lost 6 bases to trimming and J lost 5 bases; unmatched junction nucleotides: 17. The CDR3 region has the DNA TGTGCCAGTAGCCATGGGTCCCGGCTAGCGGGATTTCACAATGAGCAGTTCTTC. It translates to CASSHGSRLAGFHNEQFF.

This clone has at least ten counts. The chain couples TRBV5-1 to TRBJ1-1; no firm D call. The CDR3 loop spans 14 amino acids. The germline V gene encodes CDR1 SGHRS and CDR2 YFSETQ. The V gene lost 2 bases and the J gene lost 2 bases, with 10 bases spanning the gap. This chain's CDR3 is CASSFRTDNTEAFF. The CDR3 coding sequence is TGCGCCAGCAGCTTTAGAACAGACAACACTGAAGCTTTCTTT.

A word on this clone: This may arise from a read error, as a much more abundant clone is one base away. The V call is TRBV12-3 or TRBV12-4, the J call TRBJ2-3; 9 bases are shared with TRBD2. V was clipped by 7 bases and J by 7 bases; unmatched bases: 12. The CDR3 has 15 residues. Here the CDR3 DNA reads TGTGCCAGCACCTCCTCTAGCGGGATTCTCCATACGCAGTATTTT. Protein sequence: CASTSSSGILHTQYF.

This clone was seen repeatedly, ten times or more. This chain connects TRBV5-1 to TRBJ2-1; 8 bases are a match to TRBD2. This CDR3 contains 16 residues. CDR1 SGHRS and CDR2 YFSETQ come from the germline V gene. V dropped 4 bases and J dropped 6; count of bases not matched to a gene: 12. The chain's CDR3 is CASSPGGAGGLNEQFF. CDR3 nucleotide sequence: TGCGCCAGCAGCCCTGGGGGGGCGGGAGGTCTCAATGAGCAGTTCTTC.

This clone was picked up many times. The chain is built from TRBV30 and TRBJ1-1, with D possibly being TRBD1 (5 bases). The germline V gene encodes CDR1 GTSNPN and CDR2 SVGIG (reference sequence). The ends were cut back, 2 bases at V and 1 base at J, with 17 bases in the middle. The CDR3 runs 16 residues. CDR3 sequence reads: CAWSPKPGTGNTEAFF. Here the CDR3 DNA reads TGTGCCTGGAGTCCGAAACCCGGGACTGGGAACACTGAAGCTTTCTTT.